This TCR beta chain is drawn from a study of post-analysis software for immune sequencing data. Broader study findings: Patients carried a handful of TRBV segments more frequently than controls did, and TRBV5-6, TRBV5-1 and TRBV20-1 were among them.

Germline CDR1 is DFQATT and CDR2 is SNEGSKA (reference sequence). This CDR3 has 16 amino acids. Every TCR beta cDNA library bore unique molecular identifiers. Input populations of roughly 0.9 to 10 million T cells gave rise to around 480,000 cDNA molecules. Using its own MiXCR run on the PCR reads, TCRdb lists one record per CDR3 protein. In the table there are 750,000 to 950,000 distinct CDR3 sequences, 53% of which are singletons. Details on this clonotype: Antigen unknown. At one end, the junction sequence differs from germline, possibly due to a read error.

Input material: blood. V gene TRBV20-1 combines with J gene TRBJ2-7, with TRBD2 identical over 8 bases. This receptor was identified in a girl aged 10-17 years with multiple sclerosis. CDR3 DNA: TGCAGTACTAGAGTTCCCGGACTAGCTTCCTACAATGAGCAGTACTTC. Amino acid sequence: CSTRVPGLASYNEQYF.